These 21 T cell receptor beta chains originate from one sample sequenced in a study of memory CD4+ T cells and cytomegalovirus serostatus. TCRdb's copy holds only in-frame clones and misses some; the assay was immunoSEQ multiplex PCR. The table shows just under 40,000 clones, with over 60% occurring only once. Single viable CD3+CD4+CD8-CD45RO+ cells were sorted as the memory CD4+ T cells. Sample: memory CD4+ T cells from blood. These receptors all stem from an adult in good health and CMV-seronegative.

This clone is judged medium-sized (0.01 to 0.1%). This chain connects TRBV7-9 to TRBJ1-5; D remains unclear. Trimming took off 1 base at V and 6 bases at J, with 7 bases between the two ends. The germline CDR1 and CDR2 sequences are SEHNR and FQNEAQ (reference sequence). The CDR3 is 13 residues long. CDR3 DNA: TGTGCCAGCAGCTTAGATGGGAGTCAGCCCCAGCATTTT. Translation gives CASSLDGSQPQHF.

This chain joins TRBV5-1 and TRBJ1-2; possibly TRBD1 for D (6 bases). CDR3 size: 14 residues. Germline CDR1 is SGHRS and CDR2 is YFSETQ. V was trimmed by 6 bases and J by 4 bases, leaving 16 bases between them. Here the CDR3 reads CASNPDRPSYGYTF. The CDR3 DNA sequence: TGCGCCAGCAACCCGGACAGACCTTCCTATGGCTACACCTTC.

The J gene is TRBJ2-2, the V gene TRBV13; 11 bases agree with TRBD2. This CDR3 is built from 17 residues. The germline V gene has CDR1 PRHDT and CDR2 FYEKMQ (reference sequence). V lost 3 bases and J lost 5; bases outside the gene matches: 8. The CDR3 loop is CASSLATSGGGTGELFF. CDR3 nucleotide sequence: TGTGCCAGCAGCTTGGCTACTAGCGGGGGAGGAACCGGGGAGCTGTTTTTT.

The table lists this clone with a count of one. J is TRBJ2-3 and V is TRBV2; 11 bases align to TRBD2. Trimming at V came to 7 bases and at J to 6 bases, leaving 9 bases not matched to a gene. CDR1 SNHLY and CDR2 FYNNEI come from the germline V gene. CDR3 length equals 15 residues. The DNA of the CDR3 is TGTGCCAGCAATCCACTTAGCGGGGGGGCGGATACGCAGTATTTT. It yields the protein CASNPLSGGADTQYF.

This clone was seen more than once but under ten times. The chain combines TRBV27 with TRBJ2-3; the match to TRBD2 covers 12 bases. CDR1 is MNHEY and CDR2 is SMNVEV in the germline V gene (reference sequence). V was clipped by 5 bases and J by 2 bases; unmatched bases: 8. The CDR3 totals 17 residues. CDR3 bases: TGTGCCAGCAGTCCAAGACTAGCGGGGGAATACACAGATACGCAGTATTTT. Translated, it gives CASSPRLAGEYTDTQYF.

This clone was detected a few times. This chain links TRBV20-1 with TRBJ2-5, with D uncertain. The CDR3 is 11 residues long. V gave up 5 bases and J gave up 2 bases, with 6 bases separating them. Germline V gives CDR1 DFQATT, CDR2 SNEGSKA (reference sequence). The CDR3 is CSAQNQETQYF. CDR3 nucleotide sequence: TGCAGTGCTCAGAATCAAGAGACCCAGTACTTC.

This clone was found a few times. The V call is TRBV28, the J call TRBJ1-3; unclear D gene. Germline V gene lookup returns CDR1 MDHEN and CDR2 SYDVKM. The CDR3 is made up of 13 amino acids. V gave up 8 bases and J gave up 4 bases, with 12 bases separating them. The DNA for the CDR3 is TGTGCCAGCGCTCCTCAAGCCGGAAACACCATATATTTT. Its protein product is CASAPQAGNTIYF.

This clone was picked up one time. The gene calls are TRBV18 and TRBJ2-7; TRBD1 matches at 7 bases. Germline loops: CDR1 KGHSH, CDR2 LQKENI. Trimming at V came to 2 bases and at J to 2 bases, leaving 3 bases not matched to a gene. The CDR3 is 14 amino acids. DNA of the CDR3: TGTGCCAGCTCACCAACAGGGGTCCCCTACGAGCAGTACTTC. Protein sequence: CASSPTGVPYEQYF.

This chain connects TRBV5-1 to TRBJ2-2, with D perhaps matching TRBD2 (7 bases). The CDR3 consists of 13 residues. The germline V gene encodes CDR1 SGHRS and CDR2 YFSETQ. V was cut by 5 bases and J by 6 bases, with 11 bases left in between. CDR3 loop: CASRLGGAGELFF. CDR3 nucleotides: TGCGCCAGCAGACTAGGGGGGGCCGGGGAGCTGTTTTTT. The full variable domain, in which reference TRBV5-1 and TRBJ2-2 provide the parts outside the CDR3, is KAGVTQTPRYLIKTRGQQVTLSCSPISGHRSVSWYQQTPGQGLQFLFEYFSETQRNKGNFPGRFSGRQFSNSRSEMNVSTLELGDSALYLCASRLGGAGELFFGEGSRLTVL.

The rearrangement links TRBV2 to TRBJ1-2; D ambiguous. Germline V lookup: CDR1 SNHLY, CDR2 FYNNEI. The germline V and J ends were trimmed by 3 bases and 8 bases, with 10 bases remaining between them. CDR3 length: 12 amino acids. DNA of the CDR3: TGTGCCAGCAGTGACCCCGGGTTCGGCTACACCTTC. Amino acids: CASSDPGFGYTF.

The J gene is TRBJ2-7, the V gene TRBV10-3; 10 bases are shared with TRBD2. Looked up from germline, CDR1 is ENHRY and CDR2 is SYGVKD. The V and J ends lost 3 bases and 6 bases, in that order; junction bases with no gene match: 2. The CDR3 loop spans 13 amino acids. For the CDR3, the DNA is TGTGCCATCAGTGATAGCGGGGGGCTCGAGCAGTACTTC. Protein product: CAISDSGGLEQYF.

The chain employs TRBV5-1 and TRBJ2-2, with 11 bases lining up with TRBD2. Germline CDR1 reads SGHRS; CDR2 reads YFSETQ. The CDR3 has 16 residues. With V trimmed by 4 bases and J by 4 bases, 6 bases remained unmatched. The DNA of the CDR3 is TGCGCCAGCAGCACCCAAGGACTAGCGGGCACCGGGGAGCTGTTTTTT. It translates to CASSTQGLAGTGELFF.

The V call is TRBV30, the J call TRBJ1-5, with D perhaps TRBD1 (6 bases). Looked up from germline, CDR1 is GTSNPN and CDR2 is SVGIG (reference sequence). Trimming cost V 0 bases and J 1 base, with 13 bases left between them. CDR3 length: 16 residues. The CDR3 sequence is CAWSVLGGQSNQPQHF. CDR3 DNA sequence: TGTGCCTGGAGTGTTCTAGGGGGTCAGAGCAATCAGCCCCAGCATTTT.

The chain links TRBV7-9 to TRBJ2-5; 13 bases fit TRBD2. The CDR3 covers 16 residues. CDR1 is SEHNR and CDR2 is FQNEAQ in the germline V gene (reference sequence). Trimming took 5 bases from V and 3 from J; bases not matched to a gene: 6. The CDR3 nucleotides are TGTGCCAGCAGCCGGACTAGCGGGGGAACAGAAGAGACCCAGTACTTC. Translated: CASSRTSGGTEETQYF.

The V gene is TRBV29-1, the J gene TRBJ2-2; no clear D. Germline CDR1 reads SQVTM; CDR2 reads ANQGSEA. The V end was cut by 6 bases, the J end by 6 bases, with 14 bases between. This CDR3 spans 13 amino acids. The CDR3 sequence: CSVFLSNAGELFF. CDR3 sequence (DNA): TGCAGCGTATTTTTGTCCAACGCCGGGGAGCTGTTTTTT.

CDR3 sequence: CASRGSASAGELFF. The DNA for the CDR3 is TGCGCCAGCAGGGGGTCGGCTAGCGCCGGGGAGCTGTTTTTT. The rearrangement joins TRBV5-1 to TRBJ2-2, with D perhaps matching TRBD2 (6 bases). Trimming removed 5 bases at V and 6 bases at J, with 14 bases between. The germline V gene has CDR1 SGHRS and CDR2 YFSETQ. The CDR3 loop spans 14 amino acids.

This clone has only one observation. The genes are TRBV30 and TRBJ1-3; D might be TRBD1 (6 bases). The CDR3 has 16 residues. The germline gives CDR1 GTSNPN, CDR2 SVGIG (reference sequence). The ends were cut back, 4 bases at V and 0 bases at J, with 16 bases in the middle. DNA of the CDR3: TGTGCCTGGAATGGGAGGGGGGGCCTCTCTGGAAACACCATATATTTT. Translated, it gives CAWNGRGGLSGNTIYF.

The chain has TRBV7-6 and TRBJ2-1; maybe TRBD1 (5 bases). V was cut by 5 bases and J by 0 bases, with 11 bases left in between. CDR1 and CDR2 (germline): SGHVS, FNYEAQ. There are 15 residues in the CDR3. The CDR3 DNA reads TGTGCCAGCAGCCTGACAGAGAGCTCCTACAATGAGCAGTTCTTC. Amino acids: CASSLTESSYNEQFF.

The J gene is TRBJ2-3, the V gene TRBV15, with TRBD2 identical over 7 bases. Germline CDR1 LNHNV, CDR2 YYDKDF (reference sequence). With 5 bases clipped from V and 1 base from J, the junction kept 9 bases outside the gene matches. This CDR3 contains 16 residues. This CDR3 is CATSPLSAGGTDTQYF. The CDR3, as DNA: TGTGCCACCAGCCCCCTGTCGGCGGGAGGCACAGATACGCAGTATTTT.

The chain uses TRBV4-1 and TRBJ2-1, with TRBD2 matching 12 bases. V dropped 4 bases and J dropped 9; count of bases not matched to a gene: 10. This CDR3 region has 16 residues. Germline lookup yields CDR1 MGHRA and CDR2 YSYEKL. CDR3 amino acids: CASSLSGLAGRFEQFF. The CDR3 nucleotides read TGCGCCAGCAGCCTCTCTGGACTAGCGGGGAGATTTGAGCAGTTCTTC.

This chain links TRBV6-1 with TRBJ2-5, with 8 bases that match TRBD2. The CDR3 has 15 residues. V lost 6 bases and J lost 1; bases outside the gene matches: 7. Germline V lookup: CDR1 MNHNS, CDR2 SASEGT. The CDR3 nucleotides are TGTGCCAGCAGCCCCGACGGGAGGGCCCAAGAGACCCAGTACTTC. It specifies CASSPDGRAQETQYF.